This T cell receptor beta chain was identified in a study of regulatory T cells in long-lasting Graves disease. There are many counts of this clonotype. CDR3 size: 13 residues. Germline V gene sequence: CDR1 SGHNT, CDR2 YENEEA. The V gene lost 4 bases and the J gene lost 4 bases, with 10 bases spanning the gap. Construction of TCR beta libraries relied on iRepertoire HTBI primers and on Arm-PCR targeting CDR3 regions. TCRdb used MiXCR to reprocess the multiplex PCR reads, holding one entry per CDR3 protein. The sample includes 250,000 or so distinct CDR3 sequences, 20% of them seen just once. The time point is: newly diagnosed GD, antithyroid drugs for less than 3 months. The TCR library was made from RNA extracted from PBMCs.

The gene calls are TRBV11-3 and TRBJ1-1, with unresolved D. The receptor was isolated from a female donor with Graves disease. Here the sequenced sample was peripheral blood mononuclear cells (PBMCs), taken at new diagnosis, from a patient treated with antithyroid drugs. CDR3 sequence reads: CASSSESFTEAFF. Here the CDR3 DNA reads TGTGCCAGCAGCTCAGAGTCATTCACTGAAGCTTTCTTT.